This passage covers 21 T cell receptor beta chains from one sample sequenced in a study of low-dose radiotherapy and immunotherapy resistance in tumors. As to time point: before trial treatment. Alpha- and beta-chain coverage of first-strand cDNA came from TRAV- and TRBV-specific primers. TCRs underwent 20 PCR cycles of amplification with a constant-region primer and V-primer adapter. MiXCR was run by TCRdb on the reads, yielding one entry per CDR3 protein. The table lists more than 70,000 distinct CDR3 sequences, around 30% of them singletons. The specimen was PBMCs, collected before treatment. Source of these receptors: a female donor with ovarian cancer.

Concerning this clonotype: This is likely an artifact of a read error, given a far larger clone one base away. The genes are TRBV6-2 or TRBV6-3 and TRBJ2-1; 7 bases are a match to TRBD1. The V gene end was trimmed by 10 bases and the J gene end by 10 bases; junction bases not matched to a gene: 10. CDR1 MNHEY and CDR2 SVGEGT come from the germline V gene. CDR3 size: 12 residues. DNA for the CDR3: TGTGCCATCAGGAGACAGGGAGACGAGCAGTTCTTC. It specifies CAIRRQGDEQFF.

The chain carries TRBV28 and TRBJ2-1; D is uncertain. Germline assignment: CDR1 MDHEN and CDR2 SYDVKM. V lost 6 bases and J lost 0, with 12 bases in between. The CDR3 extends over 15 amino acids. The CDR3 DNA sequence: TGTGCCAGCAGCCCTCTGGTGAGCTCCTACAATGAGCAGTTCTTC. Residues: CASSPLVSSYNEQFF.

The sample holds many counts of this clonotype. CDR3 DNA sequence: TGTGCCAGCAGCTTTGGCCAGGGGGCGGGTAATTCACCCCTCCACTTT. Amino acid sequence: CASSFGQGAGNSPLHF. This chain connects TRBV11-2 to TRBJ1-6; TRBD1 agrees at 8 bases. This CDR3 has 16 amino acids. The trim removed 3 bases at V and 6 bases at J, leaving 7 bases unmatched. CDR1 and CDR2 (germline): SGHAT, FQNNGV.

Ten or more counts support this clonotype. The chain joins TRBV4-2 to TRBJ1-6, with TRBD1 as a possible D gene (6 bases). Trimming removed 0 bases at V and 18 bases at J, with 18 bases between. Germline V gene sequence: CDR1 LGHNA, CDR2 YNFKEQ. CDR3 size: 14 residues. The CDR3 reads CASSQDPTGTFTHF. CDR3 coding DNA: TGTGCCAGCAGCCAAGATCCAACAGGGACCTTTACCCACTTT.

This clonotype was recorded many times. The chain employs TRBV2 and TRBJ2-3; D gene unclear. Trimming pared 7 bases from V and 0 bases from J, leaving 5 bases between. Germline loops: CDR1 SNHLY, CDR2 FYNNEI. CDR3 length: 12 residues. CDR3 in DNA: TGTGCCAGCATCGGGAGCACAGATACGCAGTATTTT. It yields the protein CASIGSTDTQYF.

This clonotype was counted many times. V is TRBV5-1 and J is TRBJ2-3; TRBD2 aligns across 13 bases. J was trimmed by 1 base and V by 4 bases; bases with no gene match: 6. The germline CDR1 and CDR2 sequences are SGHRS and YFSETQ. The CDR3 contains 17 residues. This CDR3 is CASSARTSGSGTDTQYF. The DNA of the CDR3 is TGCGCCAGCAGCGCCCGGACTAGCGGGAGTGGCACAGATACGCAGTATTTT.

A remark on this clonotype: A much larger clone sits a single nucleotide away, making a read error possible. The rearrangement links TRBV4-3 to TRBJ1-3, with no clear D. V was trimmed by 8 bases and J by 4 bases, leaving 12 bases between them. The CDR3 has 13 amino acids. Germline CDR1 is LGHNA and CDR2 is YSLEER. The DNA of the CDR3 is TGCGCCAGCTCCTCAAGGAGCGGAAACACCATATATTTT. Translated, it gives CASSSRSGNTIYF.

The rearrangement uses TRBV6-6 and TRBJ2-4; D not resolved. Germline V gives CDR1 MNHNY, CDR2 SVGAGI (reference sequence). The CDR3 is 14 amino acids. Deletions cut 2 bases from V and 6 bases from J, with 11 bases between. The chain's CDR3 is CASSYPEWRNIQYF. Written as DNA, the CDR3 is TGTGCCAGCAGTTACCCGGAGTGGAGAAACATTCAGTACTTC.

This clonotype occurred many times. This chain links TRBV15 with TRBJ2-3; 7 positions match TRBD1. Germline loops: CDR1 LNHNV, CDR2 YYDKDF (reference sequence). The CDR3 has 15 residues. The V segment lost 0 bases and the J segment 3 bases; nucleotides outside the gene matches: 3. The CDR3 is CATSRDKQGTDTQYF. The DNA for the CDR3 is TGTGCCACCAGCAGAGATAAACAGGGGACAGATACGCAGTATTTT.

The gene calls are TRBV28 and TRBJ2-5, with TRBD2 matching over 8 bases. The CDR3 is made up of 13 amino acids. V lost 5 bases, J lost 5 bases, and 4 bases stayed unmatched. Looked up from germline, CDR1 is MDHEN and CDR2 is SYDVKM. DNA for the CDR3: TGTGCCAGCAGTAGGACTAGCAGGGAGACCCAGTACTTC. Its protein is CASSRTSRETQYF.

J is TRBJ1-2 and V is TRBV28; the match to TRBD1 covers 8 bases. Germline CDR1 MDHEN, CDR2 SYDVKM. CDR3 length: 17 residues. V trimming: 1 base; J trimming: 0 bases; junction bases outside the gene matches: 7. The CDR3 loop is CASSLSPVGQANYGYTF. DNA of the CDR3: TGTGCCAGCAGTTTATCTCCCGTGGGACAGGCTAACTATGGCTACACCTTC.

This clonotype was picked up many times. The chain couples TRBV7-9 to TRBJ2-2; unclear D gene. Germline CDR1 and CDR2: SEHNR and FQNEAQ (reference sequence). The ends were cut back, 1 base at V and 2 bases at J, with 8 bases in the middle. This CDR3 comprises 15 residues. For the CDR3, the DNA is TGTGCCAGCAGCTTAGGAAACCTTAACACCGGGGAGCTGTTTTTT. It translates to CASSLGNLNTGELFF. Complete variable domain (other parts from reference TRBV7-9 and TRBJ2-2): DTGVSQNPRHKITKRGQNVTFRCDPISEHNRLYWYRQTLGQGPEFLTYFQNEAQLEKSRLLSDRFSAERPKGSFSTLEIQRTEQGDSAMYLCASSLGNLNTGELFFGEGSRLTVL.

This clonotype was found once. CDR3 residues: CASTGRLVTGELFF. The DNA for the CDR3 is TGTGCCAGCACCGGGAGGTTGGTCACCGGGGAGCTGTTTTTT. The chain combines TRBV28 with TRBJ2-2, with 7 bases identical to TRBD2. Per the germline V gene, CDR1 is MDHEN and CDR2 is SYDVKM. This CDR3 contains 14 residues. V trimming: 7 bases; J trimming: 4 bases; junction bases outside the gene matches: 6.

This clonotype has ten or more counts. The chain links TRBV9 to TRBJ2-1; 11 bases map to TRBD2. Germline V CDR1 and CDR2: SGDLS, YYNGEE. Germline trimming cut 0 bases from V and 8 bases from J; bases unmatched to any gene: 4. This CDR3 contains 15 residues. The CDR3 here is CASSVGLLAGDEQFF. CDR3 DNA: TGTGCCAGCAGCGTAGGGCTACTAGCGGGGGATGAGCAGTTCTTC.

The chain uses TRBV5-6 and TRBJ1-1; no reliable D call. The CDR3 consists of 14 residues. Germline values: CDR1 SGHDT, CDR2 YYEEEE. The V end lost 2 bases, the J end lost 1 base, and 9 bases lay between the germline ends. This CDR3 is CASSFTGRNTEAFF. CDR3 in DNA: TGTGCCAGCAGCTTTACGGGCCGGAACACTGAAGCTTTCTTT.

This clonotype showed up many times. This chain joins TRBV5-1 and TRBJ2-1; D remains ambiguous. This CDR3 is built from 14 residues. Per germline, CDR1 SGHRS and CDR2 YFSETQ. Between the trimmed V and J ends, which lost 0 bases and 0 bases, there was a span of 4 bases. CDR3 DNA sequence: TGCGCCAGCAGCTTGGAGGGCTCCTACAATGAGCAGTTCTTC. As protein: CASSLEGSYNEQFF. The full variable domain, completed using reference TRBV5-1 and TRBJ2-1, is KAGVTQTPRYLIKTRGQQVTLSCSPISGHRSVSWYQQTPGQGLQFLFEYFSETQRNKGNFPGRFSGRQFSNSRSEMNVSTLELGDSALYLCASSLEGSYNEQFFGPGTRLTVL.

The sample holds many counts of this clonotype. V gene TRBV28 combines with J gene TRBJ1-1; TRBD1 aligns across 11 bases. The CDR3 sequence is 15 residues long. Looked up from germline, CDR1 is MDHEN and CDR2 is SYDVKM. The V and J ends lost 6 bases and 0 bases, in that order; junction bases with no gene match: 3. DNA for the CDR3: TGTGCCAGCAGGGGACAGGGGGGTGTGAACACTGAAGCTTTCTTT. Amino acid sequence: CASRGQGGVNTEAFF.

This clonotype was seen repeatedly, ten times or more. V and J are TRBV5-4 and TRBJ1-6; tentative D call: TRBD1 (5 bases). The V gene's germline CDR1 is SGHNT and CDR2 YYREEE (reference sequence). The V end was cut by 0 bases, the J end by 7 bases, with 11 bases between. This CDR3 has 15 amino acids. CDR3 coding DNA: TGTGCCAGCAGCTTGGTAGACAGAAGAAATTCACCCCTCCACTTT. It translates to CASSLVDRRNSPLHF.

The V call is TRBV5-1, the J call TRBJ1-5; D is unresolved. The germline V gene encodes CDR1 SGHRS and CDR2 YFSETQ. V was trimmed by 2 bases and J by 5 bases, leaving 8 bases between them. The CDR3 runs to 13 residues. The CDR3, as DNA: TGCGCCAGCAGCTTCGGCCGGGATCAGCCCCAGCATTTT. This encodes CASSFGRDQPQHF.

Turning to this clonotype: This likely came from a read error, as a far larger clone is one base away. The chain links TRBV6-1 to TRBJ2-1, with D possibly being TRBD1 or TRBD2 (6 bases each). The CDR3 is 14 amino acids. V dropped 4 bases and J dropped 10 bases, with 17 bases sitting between them. From germline, CDR1 is MNHNS and CDR2 SASEGT. The CDR3 reads CASSGRGPLYEQFF. Written as DNA, the CDR3 is TGTGCCAGCAGTGGACGGGGGCCCCTCTACGAGCAGTTCTTC.

Comments on this clonotype: A far larger clone is one nucleotide away, so this likely arose from a read error. J is TRBJ2-1 and V is TRBV3-1, with D unclear. V lost 3 bases to trimming and J lost 10 bases, with 13 bases between them. The CDR3 contains 13 residues. From germline, CDR1 is LGHDT and CDR2 YNNKEL (reference sequence). CDR3 residues: CASSHEPSYEQFF. CDR3 nucleotide sequence: TGTGCCAGCAGCCACGAACCGTCCTACGAGCAGTTCTTC.